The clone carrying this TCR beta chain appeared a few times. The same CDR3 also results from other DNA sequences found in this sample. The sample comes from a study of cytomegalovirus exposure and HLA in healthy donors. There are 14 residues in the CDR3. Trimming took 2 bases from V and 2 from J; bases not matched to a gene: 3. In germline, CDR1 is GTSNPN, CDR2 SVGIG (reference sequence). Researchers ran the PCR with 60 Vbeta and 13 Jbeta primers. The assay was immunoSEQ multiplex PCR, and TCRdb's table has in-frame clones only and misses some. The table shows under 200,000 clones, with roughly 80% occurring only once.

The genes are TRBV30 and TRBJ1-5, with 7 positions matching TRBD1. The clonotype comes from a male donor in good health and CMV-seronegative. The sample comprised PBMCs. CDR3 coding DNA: TGTGCCTGGAGTCGAGGACAGGGCAATCAGCCCCAGCATTTT. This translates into CAWSRGQGNQPQHF.